What follows are 18 T cell receptor beta chains derived from one specimen sequenced in a study of shared clonotypes between healthy human individuals. Assay: immunoSEQ multiplex PCR; the TCRdb copy retains only in-frame clones and omits some. The sample carries 2,100,000 or so clones, approximately 95% recorded once. Sequencing was carried out using naive CD4+ T cells sorted from blood. The subset denotes: CD45RA+ positively selected. The origin of the receptors is a man aged 18 to 29 in good health.

This clone was picked up one time. V and J are TRBV6-5 and TRBJ2-3; 9 bases align to TRBD2. With V trimmed by 8 bases and J by 4 bases, 10 bases remained unmatched. The germline V gene encodes CDR1 MNHEY and CDR2 SVGAGI. The CDR3 sequence is 15 residues long. CDR3 coding DNA: TGTGCCAGCTGGACTAGCGCGAAACCCGCAGATACGCAGTATTTT. It codes for CASWTSAKPADTQYF.

This clone has just one count. V is TRBV28 and J is TRBJ2-7, with D perhaps being TRBD1 or TRBD2 (5 bases each). Germline CDR1 is MDHEN and CDR2 is SYDVKM. The CDR3 is 13 residues long. V was pared by 7 bases and J by 6 bases, with 16 bases between. The CDR3 DNA reads as TGTGCCAGCACCACTCCGAGGGGCGCCGAGCAGTACTTC. This sequence encodes CASTTPRGAEQYF.

The chain couples TRBV20-1 to TRBJ2-7; D is perhaps TRBD1 (6 bases). This CDR3 has 11 residues. Germline CDR1 is DFQATT and CDR2 is SNEGSKA (reference sequence). The ends were cut back, 1 base at V and 7 bases at J, with 8 bases in the middle. The CDR3 loop reads CSARVDSEQYF. The CDR3 DNA reads as TGCAGTGCTAGAGTGGACAGTGAGCAGTACTTC.

As for this clone: The same CDR3 arises from other DNA sequences in this sample as well. This chain uses TRBV18 with TRBJ2-1; D is undetermined. The CDR3 spans 13 residues. Germline loops: CDR1 KGHSH, CDR2 LQKENI. With 2 bases removed from V and 2 bases from J, the gap between germline ends came to 4 bases. CDR3 coding DNA: TGTGCCAGCTCACCAGTCACCTACAATGAGCAGTTCTTC. Amino acids: CASSPVTYNEQFF. The full variable domain, its missing parts supplied by reference TRBV18 and TRBJ2-1, is NAGVMQNPRHLVRRRGQEARLRCSPMKGHSHVYWYRQLPEEGLKFMVYLQKENIIDESGMPKERFSAEFPKEGPSILRIQQVVRGDSAAYFCASSPVTYNEQFFGPGTRLTVL.

This clone appeared once. This chain connects TRBV11-2 to TRBJ2-1; TRBD1 agrees at 10 bases. Germline lookup yields CDR1 SGHAT and CDR2 FQNNGV. V dropped 5 bases and J dropped 7; count of bases not matched to a gene: 8. The length of the CDR3 is 15 residues. As DNA, the CDR3 is TGTGCCAGCAGCCCCGACAGGGGGCCGTGGAATGAGCAGTTCTTC. Translating it yields CASSPDRGPWNEQFF.

V is TRBV7-2 and J is TRBJ2-7; D is possibly TRBD1 (6 bases). Trimming cost V 6 bases and J 5 bases, with 8 bases left between them. Germline assignment: CDR1 SGHTA and CDR2 FQGNSA. The length of the CDR3 is 11 residues. The CDR3 DNA sequence: TGTGCCAGCAGTTCAGGGGACGAGCAGTACTTC. Protein product: CASSSGDEQYF.

This clone has more than one count but fewer than ten. This chain uses TRBV4-3 with TRBJ2-6; D is uncertain. V was clipped by 5 bases and J by 0 bases, with 14 bases between them. The CDR3 has 17 residues. CDR1 and CDR2 from the germline V gene are LGHNA and YSLEER. CDR3 loop: CASSDGKKSSGANVLTF. The CDR3 region has the DNA TGCGCCAGCAGCGACGGCAAGAAAAGCTCTGGGGCCAACGTCCTGACTTTC.

The J gene is TRBJ2-1, the V gene TRBV10-3; D remains ambiguous. Trimming pared 2 bases from V and 2 bases from J, leaving 7 bases between. CDR3 length equals 14 residues. Per the germline V gene, CDR1 is ENHRY and CDR2 is SYGVKD. Written as DNA, the CDR3 is TGTGCCATCAGTGAGGAAGTAGCCTACAATGAGCAGTTCTTC. Its translation is CAISEEVAYNEQFF.

The rearrangement uses TRBV28 and TRBJ1-4; D possibly corresponds to TRBD1 (5 bases). CDR1 MDHEN and CDR2 SYDVKM come from the germline V gene. The CDR3 totals 13 residues. Trimming cost V 7 bases and J 3 bases, with 9 bases left between them. This CDR3 is CASTRGPNEKLFF. As DNA, the CDR3 is TGTGCCAGCACCCGGGGACCTAATGAAAAACTGTTTTTT.

The rearrangement joins TRBV18 to TRBJ2-7; D is ambiguous. Trimming removed 3 bases at V and 2 bases at J, with 14 bases between. Germline-derived CDR1 and CDR2 are KGHSH and LQKENI. The CDR3 is made up of 15 amino acids. CDR3 sequence: CASSPDRAQTYEQYF. In nucleotides, the CDR3 is TGTGCCAGCTCACCGGACCGGGCTCAAACCTACGAGCAGTACTTC. Full variable domain (rest looked up from reference TRBV18 and TRBJ2-7): NAGVMQNPRHLVRRRGQEARLRCSPMKGHSHVYWYRQLPEEGLKFMVYLQKENIIDESGMPKERFSAEFPKEGPSILRIQQVVRGDSAAYFCASSPDRAQTYEQYFGPGTRLTVT.

The CDR3 region has the DNA TGCAGCGTGTTATTCTCTGGAAACACCATATATTTT. Residues: CSVLFSGNTIYF. V usage is TRBV29-1 and J usage is TRBJ1-3, with D hard to call. Germline V gene data show CDR1 as SQVTM and CDR2 as ANQGSEA. The CDR3 loop spans 12 amino acids. The ends were cut back, 6 bases at V and 0 bases at J, with 6 bases in the middle. Variable domain in full (rest from reference TRBV29-1 and TRBJ1-3): SAVISQKPSRDICQRGTSLTIQCQVDSQVTMMFWYRQQPGQSLTLIATANQGSEATYESGFVIDKFPISRPNLTFSTLTVSNMSPEDSSIYLCSVLFSGNTIYFGEGSWLTVV.

This sequence joins TRBV6-5 and TRBJ1-2; a weak D match, TRBD1 (5 bases). CDR3 length equals 15 residues. Germline V gene sequence: CDR1 MNHEY, CDR2 SVGAGI. Trimming took 4 bases from V and 5 from J, leaving 17 bases between them. This chain's CDR3 is CASSSWDVLPYGYTF. CDR3 coding DNA: TGTGCCAGCAGTTCCTGGGACGTTCTCCCGTATGGCTACACCTTC.

Comment on this clone: Other DNA variants within this sample encode the same CDR3. V gene TRBV7-2 combines with J gene TRBJ2-7; the D is unclear. The V gene lost 2 bases and the J gene lost 4 bases, with 6 bases spanning the gap. The CDR3 loop spans 12 amino acids. Germline CDR1 SGHTA, CDR2 FQGNSA. The DNA for the CDR3 is TGTGCCAGCAGCTTAAGTGGGTACGAGCAGTACTTC. It yields the protein CASSLSGYEQYF.

The chain uses TRBV5-1 and TRBJ2-5, with D tentatively TRBD2 (5 bases). Per the germline V gene, CDR1 is SGHRS and CDR2 is YFSETQ. The germline V and J ends were trimmed by 0 bases and 4 bases, with 13 bases remaining between them. The CDR3 length is 15 residues. CDR3 sequence reads: CASSLDPTSTETQYF. The DNA for the CDR3 is TGCGCCAGCAGCTTGGACCCCACTAGTACAGAGACCCAGTACTTC.

This clone was picked up a small number of times. The sample has other DNA sequences that encode this CDR3 too. This chain uses TRBV6-5 with TRBJ1-2; TRBD1 matches at 12 bases. V lost 5 bases to trimming and J lost 6 bases; unmatched junction nucleotides: 4. Germline V gene sequence: CDR1 MNHEY, CDR2 SVGAGI. This CDR3 contains 14 residues. DNA of the CDR3: TGTGCCAGCAGTCGGGACAGGGGGCGGGATGGCTACACCTTC. Translated: CASSRDRGRDGYTF.

Here the CDR3 reads CASSQSGTGSIDTQYF. Written as DNA, the CDR3 is TGTGCCAGCAGCCAGTCCGGGACAGGGTCAATTGATACGCAGTATTTT. The chain has TRBV7-6 and TRBJ2-3, with 9 bases that match TRBD1. The V and J ends lost 5 bases and 6 bases, in that order; junction bases with no gene match: 12. CDR3 length: 16 amino acids. The germline gives CDR1 SGHVS, CDR2 FNYEAQ.

V and J are TRBV21-1 and TRBJ2-7; the table names TRBD2, a call not compared with the DNA. TRBV21-1 is assigned pseudogene status. The CDR3 loop spans 16 amino acids. CDR3 in DNA: TGTGCCAGCAGCATATTTAGCGGGAAGTTATCCTACGAGCAGTACTTC. It is translated as CASSIFSGKLSYEQYF.

The chain recombines TRBV9 with TRBJ2-7; no definite D call. This CDR3 spans 13 amino acids. V was shortened by 4 bases and J by 4 bases, with 12 bases between the two germline ends. Germline CDR1 SGDLS, CDR2 YYNGEE. The CDR3 reads CASSPQSSYEQYF. CDR3 in DNA: TGTGCCAGCAGCCCCCAGAGCTCTTACGAGCAGTACTTC.